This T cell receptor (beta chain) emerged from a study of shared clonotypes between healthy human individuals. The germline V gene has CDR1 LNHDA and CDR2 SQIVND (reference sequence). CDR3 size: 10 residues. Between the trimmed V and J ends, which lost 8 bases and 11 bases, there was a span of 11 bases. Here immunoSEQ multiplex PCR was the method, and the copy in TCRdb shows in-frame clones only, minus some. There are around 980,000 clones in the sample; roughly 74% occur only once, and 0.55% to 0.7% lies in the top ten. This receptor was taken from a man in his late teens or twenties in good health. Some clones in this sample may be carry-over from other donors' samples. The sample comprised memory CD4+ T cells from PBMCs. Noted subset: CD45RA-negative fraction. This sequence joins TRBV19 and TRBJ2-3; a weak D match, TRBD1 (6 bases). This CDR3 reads CASGIGGQYF. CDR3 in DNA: TGTGCCAGTGGCATAGGGGGGCAGTATTTT.